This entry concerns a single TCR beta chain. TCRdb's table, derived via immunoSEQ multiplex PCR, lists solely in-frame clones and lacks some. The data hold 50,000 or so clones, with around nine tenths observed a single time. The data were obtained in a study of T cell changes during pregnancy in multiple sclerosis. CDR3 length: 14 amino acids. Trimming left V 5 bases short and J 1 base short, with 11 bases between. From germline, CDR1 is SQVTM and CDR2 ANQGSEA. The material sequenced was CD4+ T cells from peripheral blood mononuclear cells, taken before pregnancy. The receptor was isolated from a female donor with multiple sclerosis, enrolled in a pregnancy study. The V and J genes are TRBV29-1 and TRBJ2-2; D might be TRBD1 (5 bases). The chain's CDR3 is CSVSDSVNTGELFF. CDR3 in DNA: TGCAGCGTTTCAGACAGCGTGAACACCGGGGAGCTGTTTTTT.